The entry that follows covers one T cell receptor beta chain sequence. Its antigen remains unknown. The CDR3 ends on some other residue instead of the conserved phenylalanine or tryptophan, so this is likely a read error. Germline DNA was also extracted, with blood RNA taken from unsorted whole blood. Starting from around 510 ng of total RNA, TCR beta cDNA was produced with a primer in the constant region. Three-round nested multiplex PCR performed with slightly modified ARM-PCR produced the TCR beta libraries. Two initial PCR rounds of about 9 cycles each paired TRBV1-TRBV30 forward primers with a C-beta reverse primer. From the multiplex PCR reads, TCRdb called clonotypes with MiXCR, one entry per CDR3 protein. The sample contains about 200,000 distinct CDR3 sequences, approximately 64% of which appear only once. This sample stems from a study of tumor-infiltrating lymphocytes in primary liver carcinoma. General observations from the study: Whereas tumor region pairs overlapped more, tumor-adjacent and tumor-blood pairs overlapped less.

V lost 4 bases to trimming and J lost 4 bases, with 21 bases between them. Germline V gene sequence: CDR1 SGDLS, CDR2 YYNGEE. The CDR3 totals 17 residues. The clonotype comes from a woman aged 55-70 years with primary liver carcinoma and hepatitis B virus infection. Sequenced material: peripheral blood. The V gene is TRBV9, the J gene TRBJ2-1, with D perhaps matching TRBD2 (6 bases). The CDR3 loop reads CASSPVGDSYTYNEQFV. The CDR3, as DNA: TGTGCCAGCAGCCCAGTGGGGGACTCGTACACTTACAATGAGCAGTTCGTC.